This T cell receptor (beta chain) came from a study of identical twins. Findings of the study overall: The study found that models underestimated out-of-frame TCR alpha sharing in monozygotic twins. Beta out-of-frame sequences showed weaker excess sharing between twins.

Trimming removed 1 base at V and 7 bases at J, with 16 bases between. This CDR3 contains 16 residues. Germline CDR1 reads SEHNR; CDR2 reads FQNEAQ (reference sequence). Everyone who gave samples was a healthy Caucasian. Ten or more counts support this clonotype. Its target is not known. TCRdb itself ran the 5' RACE reads through MiXCR, one entry per CDR3 protein. The table lists about 570,000 distinct CDR3 sequences, 9.6% of them singletons. These data also formed part of another study, on yellow fever vaccine responses in identical twins. That work contributes: On the reported evidence, twins' vaccine T cell responses seemed partly convergent and partly personalized.

The receptor's source is a woman under 30 in good health. Sequencing input: PBMCs. The rearrangement links TRBV7-9 to TRBJ1-4; the D gene is possibly TRBD1 (5 bases). CDR3 DNA: TGTGCCAGCAGCTTAGAGGTGGCTTCAGGGATTGAAAAACTGTTTTTT. Its translation: CASSLEVASGIEKLFF.